This T cell receptor (beta chain) emerged from a study of T cell responses to AZD1222 COVID-19 vaccine. In the case of this clone: No antigen is known for it.

Some clones are missing from TCRdb's copy, which holds only in-frame ones; the method was immunoSEQ multiplex PCR. This table has approximately 60,000 clones, approximately 85% appearing once. Study-wide findings and caveats: Only five or six AZD1222 recipients were seropositive at baseline. Spike regions recognized by vaccine-associated CD4 TCRs spanned the protein, led by 160-218 and 743-854. The donor cohort was predominantly white British with a female majority, and clonal diversity may have been underestimated. Spike-specific TCR depth and breadth grew after two AZD1222 doses.

This clonotype was sampled from an adult in good health. The source material was peripheral blood, sampled on day 0 of MenACWY control vaccination.

The DNA for the CDR3 is TGTGCCAGCAGCTTGGGCAGGGTAACTGAAGCTTTCTTT. This gives the protein CASSLGRVTEAFF. The rearrangement joins TRBV5-4 to TRBJ1-1, with D perhaps matching TRBD1 (5 bases). In germline, CDR1 is SGHNT, CDR2 YYREEE (reference sequence). Trimming removed 0 bases from V and 5 bases from J, with 8 bases in between. This CDR3 has 13 amino acids.